These 14 T cell receptor beta chains were sequenced from one sample in a study of early T cells in non-severe SARS-CoV-2 infection. TCRdb called the 5' RACE reads again in MiXCR, with one record for every CDR3 protein. The repertoire holds roughly 57,000 distinct CDR3 sequences, with about 13% as singletons. The sample was whole blood, taken at baseline. These receptors were taken from an adult who was a healthcare worker with PCR-confirmed SARS-CoV-2 infection or an uninfected control (not recorded which).

This clonotype was observed a handful of times. The rearrangement links TRBV7-9 to TRBJ2-5, with 8 bases matching TRBD2. V was clipped by 1 base and J by 4 bases; unmatched bases: 5. The CDR3 loop spans 15 amino acids. Per the germline V gene, CDR1 is SEHNR and CDR2 is FQNEAQ (reference sequence). CDR3 bases: TGTGCCAGCAGCTTAGGCGGGAGGAGAGGAGAGACCCAGTACTTC. The encoded protein is CASSLGGRRGETQYF. The whole variable domain, remainder taken from reference TRBV7-9 and TRBJ2-5, is DTGVSQNPRHKITKRGQNVTFRCDPISEHNRLYWYRQTLGQGPEFLTYFQNEAQLEKSRLLSDRFSAERPKGSFSTLEIQRTEQGDSAMYLCASSLGGRRGETQYFGPGTRLLVL.

This clonotype turned up a few times. This chain links TRBV18 with TRBJ2-1, with 9 bases lining up with TRBD1. CDR3 length: 15 amino acids. The germline V gene has CDR1 KGHSH and CDR2 LQKENI. Losses at the gene ends were 0 bases for V and 10 bases for J; bases not matched to a gene: 7. The CDR3 protein is CASSPPGQGGKEQFF. As DNA, the CDR3 is TGTGCCAGCTCACCACCGGGACAGGGCGGAAAGGAGCAGTTCTTC.

This clonotype has a handful of counts. The chain carries TRBV7-6 and TRBJ1-2; D unclear. Per the germline V gene, CDR1 is SGHVS and CDR2 is FNYEAQ. The V gene lost 8 bases and the J gene lost 2 bases, with 6 bases spanning the gap. The CDR3 covers 11 residues. In DNA, the CDR3 is TGTGCCAGCGGGCAGAACTATGGCTACACCTTC. Its translation: CASGQNYGYTF.

This clonotype came up a few times. This rearrangement joins TRBV6-6 to TRBJ2-7; unclear D gene. The ends were cut back, 2 bases at V and 6 bases at J, with 11 bases in the middle. CDR1 MNHNY and CDR2 SVGAGI come from the germline V gene (reference sequence). The CDR3 totals 13 residues. The CDR3 DNA follows: TGTGCCAGCAGTTACAACTGGGCTGGCGAGCAGTACTTC. It encodes CASSYNWAGEQYF.

This chain uses TRBV7-9 with TRBJ2-7; 10 nucleotides line up with TRBD2. CDR1 and CDR2 from the germline V gene are SEHNR and FQNEAQ (reference sequence). The CDR3 covers 15 residues. Trimming cost V 5 bases and J 6 bases; bases outside gene matches: 10. CDR3 amino acids: CASSPPASGRFEQYF. CDR3 DNA sequence: TGTGCCAGCAGCCCTCCCGCTAGCGGGAGATTCGAGCAGTACTTC.

This clonotype was counted only a few times. This sequence joins TRBV27 and TRBJ1-6; tentatively, D is TRBD1 (6 bases). With 2 bases removed from V and 1 base from J, the gap between germline ends came to 9 bases. The CDR3 covers 16 residues. Germline V gene lookup returns CDR1 MNHEY and CDR2 SMNVEV (reference sequence). As DNA, the CDR3 is TGTGCCAGCAGTTTACGGGGACAATCCTATAATTCACCCCTCCACTTT. Translating gives CASSLRGQSYNSPLHF.

This clonotype was recorded once. Since the CDR3 does not end with the conserved phenylalanine or tryptophan, this likely comes from a read error. The chain couples TRBV7-3 to TRBJ2-1; 9 bases are shared with TRBD2. Trimming cost V 5 bases and J 7 bases; bases outside gene matches: 6. The CDR3 has 14 residues. Germline V gives CDR1 SGHTA, CDR2 FQGTGA. The CDR3 protein is CASSISGRSNEQFS. The CDR3 region has the DNA TGTGCCAGCAGCATTAGCGGGAGATCGAATGAGCAGTTCTCC.

This clonotype was recorded at least ten times. Here the CDR3 DNA reads TGTGCCAGTAGTATTGGTCACCCCCTCTACGAGCAGTACTTC. This translates into CASSIGHPLYEQYF. This chain connects TRBV19 to TRBJ2-7; unclear D gene. CDR3 length: 14 residues. CDR1 is LNHDA, CDR2 SQIVND, per germline (reference sequence). The germline V and J ends were trimmed by 3 bases and 3 bases, with 12 bases remaining between them. Full variable domain (remainder filled in from reference TRBV19 and TRBJ2-7): DGGITQSPKYLFRKEGQNVTLSCEQNLNHDAMYWYRQDPGQGLRLIYYSQIVNDFQKGDIAEGYSVSREKKESFPLTVTSAQKNPTAFYLCASSIGHPLYEQYFGPGTRLTVT.

This clonotype was seen repeatedly, ten times or more. V usage is TRBV9 and J usage is TRBJ2-7; a possible D gene is TRBD1 (6 bases). The V end lost 0 bases, the J end lost 3 bases, and 16 bases lay between the germline ends. The CDR3 loop spans 16 amino acids. Germline-derived CDR1 and CDR2 are SGDLS and YYNGEE. DNA of the CDR3: TGTGCCAGCAGCGTAGACCCACAGGGAACAGGCTACGAGCAGTACTTC. Its translation: CASSVDPQGTGYEQYF.

V and J are TRBV5-4 and TRBJ1-2; 7 nucleotides match TRBD1. CDR1 and CDR2 from the germline V gene are SGHNT and YYREEE (reference sequence). The CDR3 runs to 14 residues. V lost 7 bases, J lost 1 base, and 7 bases stayed unmatched. CDR3 bases: TGTGCCAGCTCCCGGACAGGCGATAACTATGGCTACACCTTC. The encoded protein is CASSRTGDNYGYTF.

This clonotype was counted only a few times. V usage is TRBV3-1 and J usage is TRBJ1-2; D is unresolved. The germline CDR1 and CDR2 sequences are LGHDT and YNNKEL (reference sequence). V lost 1 base and J 8 bases, leaving 11 bases between the germline ends. This CDR3 spans 13 amino acids. DNA of the CDR3: TGTGCCAGCAGCCAAGTTTCCTCCCTCGGCTACACCTTC. Its protein product is CASSQVSSLGYTF.

This clonotype was detected many times. The chain employs TRBV12-3 or TRBV12-4 and TRBJ1-3, with 7 bases matching TRBD1. The V gene end was trimmed by 3 bases and the J gene end by 3 bases; junction bases not matched to a gene: 5. This CDR3 comprises 15 residues. This CDR3 reads CASSFQPGGGNTIYF. DNA of the CDR3: TGTGCCAGCAGTTTCCAGCCAGGGGGTGGAAACACCATATATTTT.

This chain uses TRBV9 with TRBJ2-1, with 9 bases lining up with TRBD2. Per germline, CDR1 SGDLS and CDR2 YYNGEE. V dropped 0 bases and J dropped 1; count of bases not matched to a gene: 8. This CDR3 is 18 amino acids long. Here the CDR3 reads CASSVDPSGIRSYNEQFF. CDR3 nucleotides: TGTGCCAGCAGCGTAGACCCTAGCGGGATTAGGTCCTACAATGAGCAGTTCTTC.

The table lists this clonotype with a few counts. The CDR3 reads CASSLPDRETQYF. Written as DNA, the CDR3 is TGCGCCAGCAGCCTTCCGGACAGAGAGACCCAGTACTTC. This rearrangement joins TRBV5-1 to TRBJ2-5; possible D gene TRBD1, 6 bases. Germline CDR1 reads SGHRS; CDR2 reads YFSETQ. This CDR3 contains 13 residues. V lost 4 bases to trimming and J lost 4 bases, with 11 bases between them.